A selection of T cell receptor beta chains follows, all from one sample in a study of blood T cell repertoires in COVID-19. Here immunoSEQ multiplex PCR was the method, and the copy in TCRdb shows in-frame clones only, minus some. The sample includes under 250,000 clones, 90% to 95% seen only once; the top ten take 0.75% to 1%. Material: peripheral blood. These receptors all stem from a man aged 60 to 69 with COVID-19, enrolled during active disease. CDR3s include the opening cysteine and the closing phenylalanine or tryptophan. A D gene is named only where the DNA matches it firmly. Clone size, where shown, is once, few, many, or a class for clones that have expanded.

J gene: TRBJ1-1; D gene: .; clone size: .; V gene: TRBV11-2; CDR3 protein: CASSPPGRTTEAFF; CDR3 DNA: TGTGCCAGCAGCCCCCCGGGGAGAACCACTGAAGCTTTCTTT
J gene: TRBJ2-7; D gene: .; clone size: .; V gene: TRBV5-1; CDR3 protein: CASSLVSGTISYEQYF; CDR3 DNA: TGCGCCAGCAGCTTGGTTTCAGGGACAATCTCCTACGAGCAGTACTTC
J gene: TRBJ2-7; D gene: TRBD1; clone size: .; V gene: TRBV18; CDR3 protein: CASSPPGTGTYEQYF; CDR3 DNA: TGTGCCAGCTCACCACCCGGGACAGGGACCTACGAGCAGTACTTC
J gene: TRBJ2-7; D gene: .; clone size: .; V gene: TRBV12-3/TRBV12-4; CDR3 protein: CASSSGYEQYF; CDR3 DNA: TGTGCCAGCAGTTCCGGGTACGAGCAGTACTTC
J gene: TRBJ1-2; D gene: TRBD1; clone size: .; V gene: TRBV19; CDR3 protein: CASSRYGTGYIYGYTF; CDR3 DNA: TGTGCCAGTAGTAGATACGGGACAGGTTATATCTATGGCTACACCTTC
J gene: TRBJ1-2; D gene: .; clone size: .; V gene: TRBV6-5; CDR3 protein: CASRSAQNYGYTF; CDR3 DNA: TGTGCCAGCCGTTCCGCACAGAACTATGGCTACACCTTC
J gene: TRBJ1-4; D gene: .; clone size: .; V gene: TRBV7-9; CDR3 protein: CASRLSGANEKLFF; CDR3 DNA: TGTGCCAGCAGACTGAGCGGTGCTAATGAAAAACTGTTTTTT
J gene: TRBJ1-3; D gene: .; clone size: .; V gene: TRBV3-1/TRBV3-2; CDR3 protein: CASSQTDSSGNTIYF; CDR3 DNA: TGTGCCAGCAGCCAAACGGACTCCTCTGGAAACACCATATATTTT
J gene: TRBJ2-7; D gene: TRBD1; clone size: .; V gene: TRBV10-2; CDR3 protein: CASSESKGQYEQYF; CDR3 DNA: TGCGCCAGCAGTGAGTCTAAGGGACAGTACGAGCAGTACTTC
J gene: TRBJ2-1; D gene: .; clone size: .; V gene: TRBV5-1; CDR3 protein: CASSLEEPFEQFF; CDR3 DNA: TGCGCCAGCAGCTTGGAAGAGCCCTTTGAGCAGTTCTTC
J gene: TRBJ2-5; D gene: TRBD2; clone size: once; V gene: TRBV18; CDR3 protein: CASSPPKLAGEETQYF; CDR3 DNA: TGTGCCAGCTCACCGCCTAAACTAGCGGGGGAAGAGACCCAGTACTTC
J gene: TRBJ1-1; D gene: .; clone size: .; V gene: TRBV3-1/TRBV3-2; CDR3 protein: CASSFVNTEAFF; CDR3 DNA: TGTGCCAGCAGTTTTGTAAACACTGAAGCTTTCTTT
J gene: TRBJ2-7; D gene: TRBD1; clone size: .; V gene: TRBV15; CDR3 protein: CATSRVGQGAYEQYF; CDR3 DNA: TGTGCCACCAGCAGAGTGGGACAGGGGGCCTACGAGCAGTACTTC
J gene: TRBJ2-1; D gene: .; clone size: .; V gene: TRBV18; CDR3 protein: CASSLNGLLPSYNEQFF; CDR3 DNA: TGTGCCAGCTCACTAAACGGACTACTCCCCTCCTACAATGAGCAGTTCTTC